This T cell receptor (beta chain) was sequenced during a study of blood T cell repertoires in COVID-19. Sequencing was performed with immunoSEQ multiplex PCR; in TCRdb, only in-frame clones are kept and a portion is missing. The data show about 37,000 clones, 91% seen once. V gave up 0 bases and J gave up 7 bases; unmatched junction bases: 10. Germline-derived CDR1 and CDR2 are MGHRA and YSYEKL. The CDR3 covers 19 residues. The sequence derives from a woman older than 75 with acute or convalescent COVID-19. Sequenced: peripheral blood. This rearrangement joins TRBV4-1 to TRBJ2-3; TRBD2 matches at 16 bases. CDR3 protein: CASSQDGGTSGGATYTQYF. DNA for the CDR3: TGCGCCAGCAGCCAAGATGGAGGGACTAGCGGGGGGGCGACATATACGCAGTATTTT.